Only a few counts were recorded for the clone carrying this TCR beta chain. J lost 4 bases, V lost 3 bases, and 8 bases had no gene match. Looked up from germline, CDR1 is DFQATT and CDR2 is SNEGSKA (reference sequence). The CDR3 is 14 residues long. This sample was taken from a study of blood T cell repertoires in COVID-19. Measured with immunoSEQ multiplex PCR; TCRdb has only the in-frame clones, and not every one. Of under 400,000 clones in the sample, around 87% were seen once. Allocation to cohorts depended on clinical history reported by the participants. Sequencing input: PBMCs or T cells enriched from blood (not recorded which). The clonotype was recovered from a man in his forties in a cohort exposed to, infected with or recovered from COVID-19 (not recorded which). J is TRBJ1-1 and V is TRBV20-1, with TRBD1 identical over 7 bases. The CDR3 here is CSASLGGRVTEAFF. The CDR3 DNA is TGCAGTGCTAGTTTAGGGGGCAGAGTCACTGAAGCTTTCTTT.